Below are 29 T cell receptor beta chains sequenced from a single sample in a study of cytomegalovirus exposure and HLA in healthy donors. Using immunoSEQ multiplex PCR, the repertoire was profiled, and TCRdb retains in-frame clones only, with some absent. The sample contains 100,000 to 150,000 clones, roughly 88% of which appear only once. The sample taken for sequencing was PBMCs. These receptors all come from a man aged 18 to 29 in good health and CMV-seronegative.

This clone has more than one count but fewer than ten. This chain uses TRBV14 with TRBJ2-2; possible D gene TRBD1, 6 bases. CDR3 size: 14 residues. CDR1 SGHDN and CDR2 FVKESK come from the germline V gene. Trimming cost V 4 bases and J 3 bases, with 9 bases left between them. The CDR3 bases are TGTGCCAGCAGCCGGCAGGGGTACACCGGGGAGCTGTTTTTT. Translating gives CASSRQGYTGELFF.

J is TRBJ1-1 and V is TRBV5-6; the D is unclear. The ends were cut back, 4 bases at V and 3 bases at J, with 10 bases in the middle. CDR1 is SGHDT and CDR2 is YYEEEE in the germline V gene. This CDR3 contains 13 residues. The CDR3 DNA is TGTGCCAGCAGCGGTACGGGATACACTGAAGCTTTCTTT. Translating gives CASSGTGYTEAFF.

The chain recombines TRBV2 with TRBJ1-5, with 7 bases identical to TRBD1. The CDR3 sequence is 13 residues long. Germline CDR1 SNHLY, CDR2 FYNNEI. J gave up 7 bases and V 8 bases, and 8 bases lay outside the gene matches. The chain's CDR3 is CASEETGSQPQHF. Written as DNA, the CDR3 is TGTGCCAGCGAAGAGACAGGGAGCCAGCCCCAGCATTTT.

The V and J genes are TRBV29-1 and TRBJ1-2, with D perhaps matching TRBD1 (6 bases). V was shortened by 6 bases and J by 4 bases, with 18 bases between the two germline ends. Per the germline V gene, CDR1 is SQVTM and CDR2 is ANQGSEA. The CDR3 covers 14 residues. CDR3 bases: TGCAGCGTAGAAACAGGGAGAGGAGTCTATGGCTACACCTTC. As protein: CSVETGRGVYGYTF.

V gene TRBV5-1 combines with J gene TRBJ2-2; tentative D call: TRBD2 (6 bases). Germline values: CDR1 SGHRS, CDR2 YFSETQ. The length of the CDR3 is 16 residues. Trimming took 4 bases from V and 4 from J, leaving 17 bases between them. CDR3 in amino acids: CASSGGTRFRTGELFF. CDR3 coding DNA: TGCGCCAGCAGCGGCGGGACCCGATTTCGCACCGGGGAGCTGTTTTTT.

The table lists this clone with a few counts. The J gene is TRBJ1-1, the V gene TRBV6-1; D is unclear. V was cut by 1 base and J by 7 bases, with 10 bases left in between. CDR3 length: 13 amino acids. In germline, CDR1 is MNHNS, CDR2 SASEGT. Here the CDR3 reads CASSEVFTSEAFF. DNA for the CDR3: TGTGCCAGCAGTGAAGTTTTCACTAGTGAAGCTTTCTTT.

The chain has TRBV11-1 and TRBJ2-2, with D hard to call. V was cut by 6 bases and J by 0 bases, with 14 bases left in between. The CDR3 loop spans 16 amino acids. The V gene's germline CDR1 is SGHAT and CDR2 FQDESV (reference sequence). CDR3 nucleotide sequence: TGTGCCAGCAGGGGCCGCGTGGCTTCGAACACCGGGGAGCTGTTTTTT. It yields the protein CASRGRVASNTGELFF.

This clone was observed a handful of times. The chain recombines TRBV28 with TRBJ2-3; weak D call: TRBD2 (6 bases). V dropped 8 bases and J dropped 2 bases, with 17 bases sitting between them. Germline V lookup: CDR1 MDHEN, CDR2 SYDVKM. The CDR3 spans 15 residues. CDR3 protein: CASSSFAGYTDTQYF. The CDR3 DNA follows: TGTGCCAGCTCTTCTTTTGCGGGATACACAGATACGCAGTATTTT. Full variable domain (missing parts from reference TRBV28 and TRBJ2-3): DVKVTQSSRYLVKRTGEKVFLECVQDMDHENMFWYRQDPGLGLRLIYFSYDVKMKEKGDIPEGYSVSREKKERFSLILESASTNQTSMYLCASSSFAGYTDTQYFGPGTRLTVL.

This chain uses TRBV5-1 with TRBJ2-7, with D maybe TRBD2 (6 bases). Germline values: CDR1 SGHRS, CDR2 YFSETQ. Trimming shortened V by 0 bases and J by 4 bases, and 14 bases separated the two germline ends. There are 15 residues in the CDR3. As DNA, the CDR3 is TGCGCCAGCAGCTTGGGGTGGCGGGGTTGGTACGAGCAGTACTTC. It specifies CASSLGWRGWYEQYF.

The genes are TRBV9 and TRBJ2-1; D might be TRBD2 (6 bases). CDR1 SGDLS and CDR2 YYNGEE come from the germline V gene. Between the trimmed V and J ends, which lost 7 bases and 4 bases, there was a span of 6 bases. The CDR3 sequence is 11 residues long. The CDR3 sequence: CASGGYNEQFF. In nucleotides, the CDR3 is TGTGCCAGCGGGGGGTACAATGAGCAGTTCTTC.

The V and J genes are TRBV19 and TRBJ2-7; the D is unclear. This CDR3 is built from 13 residues. Germline V gene lookup returns CDR1 LNHDA and CDR2 SQIVND (reference sequence). The V end lost 3 bases, the J end lost 6 bases, and 12 bases lay between the germline ends. CDR3 residues: CASSIGFRLEQYF. Here the CDR3 DNA reads TGTGCCAGTAGTATCGGGTTTCGTCTCGAGCAGTACTTC.

The chain links TRBV6-6 to TRBJ1-1, with unresolved D. V was cut by 2 bases and J by 4 bases, with 14 bases left in between. The CDR3 spans 15 residues. Germline V gene data show CDR1 as MNHNY and CDR2 as SVGAGI (reference sequence). The CDR3 bases are TGTGCCAGCAGTTACCCCCAAGGAGGGCGCACTGAAGCTTTCTTT. Its translation: CASSYPQGGRTEAFF.

The gene calls are TRBV6-5 and TRBJ2-7; the match to TRBD2 covers 7 bases. The CDR3 is made up of 13 amino acids. Germline V lookup: CDR1 MNHEY, CDR2 SVGAGI. Unmatched junction bases numbered 5, after V lost 5 bases and J lost 4 bases. CDR3 DNA: TGTGCCAGCAGTCGGGACTATTCGTACGAGCAGTACTTC. This translates into CASSRDYSYEQYF.

The chain couples TRBV5-4 to TRBJ2-2; 10 bases fit TRBD1. The CDR3 runs to 15 residues. Germline assignment: CDR1 SGHNT and CDR2 YYREEE (reference sequence). After removal of 5 bases from V and 10 bases from J, the junction contained 11 bases not matched to a gene. The CDR3 nucleotides are TGTGCCAGCAGTCGTCCGGGACAGGGGTACGTGGAGCTGTTTTTT. Protein: CASSRPGQGYVELFF.

There are a few counts of this clone. J is TRBJ2-1 and V is TRBV4-1; tentative D call: TRBD2 (5 bases). In germline, CDR1 is MGHRA, CDR2 YSYEKL. V lost 0 bases to trimming and J lost 5 bases, with 8 bases between them. This CDR3 is built from 14 residues. CDR3 protein: CASSQDWGDNEQFF. The CDR3 coding sequence is TGCGCCAGCAGCCAAGATTGGGGAGACAATGAGCAGTTCTTC.

The rearrangement links TRBV7-2 to TRBJ2-3; 7 bases align to TRBD1. Germline V gene data show CDR1 as SGHTA and CDR2 as FQGNSA. The V gene end was trimmed by 1 base and the J gene end by 2 bases; junction bases not matched to a gene: 6. The CDR3 is 16 amino acids. CDR3 in amino acids: CASSLGDRLYTDTQYF. For the CDR3, the DNA is TGTGCCAGCAGCTTAGGGGACAGACTGTACACAGATACGCAGTATTTT. Variable domain in full (rest from reference TRBV7-2 and TRBJ2-3): GAGVSQSPSNKVTEKGKDVELRCDPISGHTALYWYRQSLGQGLEFLIYFQGNSAPDKSGLPSDRFSAERTGGSVSTLTIQRTQQEDSAVYLCASSLGDRLYTDTQYFGPGTRLTVL.

The genes are TRBV9 and TRBJ2-7; D gene ambiguous. V shed 0 bases and J shed 5 bases, with 9 bases lying between them. Germline CDR1 and CDR2: SGDLS and YYNGEE. This CDR3 has 13 residues. Here the CDR3 DNA reads TGTGCCAGCAGCGTAGGAGTAGATCACGAGCAGTACTTC. Protein: CASSVGVDHEQYF.

This chain links TRBV19 with TRBJ1-1; a weak D match, TRBD1 (6 bases). The CDR3 length is 15 residues. Germline CDR1 is LNHDA and CDR2 is SQIVND (reference sequence). Trimming left V 1 base short and J 4 bases short, with 13 bases between. This chain's CDR3 is CASSIGTAVGTEAFF. For the CDR3, the DNA is TGTGCCAGTAGTATAGGGACAGCCGTCGGCACTGAAGCTTTCTTT.

A few counts support this clone. This chain connects TRBV7-2 to TRBJ1-1; D unresolved. The CDR3 runs to 14 residues. Germline values: CDR1 SGHTA, CDR2 FQGNSA. V shed 2 bases and J shed 0 bases, with 7 bases lying between them. The DNA for the CDR3 is TGTGCCAGCAGCTTAAGTAACATGAACACTGAAGCTTTCTTT. It is translated as CASSLSNMNTEAFF.

The V call is TRBV27, the J call TRBJ1-1; possible D gene TRBD1, 5 bases. This CDR3 has 15 amino acids. CDR1 and CDR2 (germline): MNHEY, SMNVEV (reference sequence). Trimming took 1 base from V and 4 from J, leaving 13 bases between them. CDR3 region: CASSLLREGSTEAFF. The CDR3 DNA sequence: TGTGCCAGCAGTTTATTACGGGAGGGGTCCACTGAAGCTTTCTTT.

The chain carries TRBV4-1 and TRBJ1-1; 10 nucleotides agree with TRBD1. This CDR3 is 15 amino acids long. V was pared by 3 bases and J by 5 bases, with 6 bases of the junction left unmatched. Germline V CDR1 and CDR2: MGHRA, YSYEKL. The DNA of the CDR3 is TGCGCCAGCAGCCAGCTGGGACAGGGGAGGACTGAAGCTTTCTTT. Translating gives CASSQLGQGRTEAFF.

The J gene is TRBJ2-2, the V gene TRBV15; 8 bases align to TRBD2. The CDR3 extends over 15 amino acids. V was pared by 4 bases and J by 5 bases, with 6 bases of the junction left unmatched. The germline gives CDR1 LNHNV, CDR2 YYDKDF (reference sequence). CDR3 DNA: TGTGCCACCAGCATCGAGCGGGGGTGGACCGGGGAGCTGTTTTTT. Its protein product is CATSIERGWTGELFF.

The genes are TRBV28 and TRBJ2-1; tentative D call: TRBD1 (6 bases). Germline CDR1 reads MDHEN; CDR2 reads SYDVKM. The germline V and J ends were trimmed by 8 bases and 6 bases, with 20 bases remaining between them. The CDR3 extends over 15 amino acids. The CDR3 coding sequence is TGTGCCAGCTCAGACAACAGGGTTAGAATCAATGAGCAGTTCTTC. It encodes CASSDNRVRINEQFF. Full variable domain (missing parts from reference TRBV28 and TRBJ2-1): DVKVTQSSRYLVKRTGEKVFLECVQDMDHENMFWYRQDPGLGLRLIYFSYDVKMKEKGDIPEGYSVSREKKERFSLILESASTNQTSMYLCASSDNRVRINEQFFGPGTRLTVL.

This rearrangement joins TRBV10-3 to TRBJ1-2; TRBD1 aligns across 9 bases. Germline V gene data show CDR1 as ENHRY and CDR2 as SYGVKD. The CDR3 runs 16 residues. With V trimmed by 5 bases and J by 6 bases, 13 bases remained unmatched. The CDR3 nucleotides read TGTGCCATCAGTAAAAACCCACAGGGGGCGGCGGATGGCTACACCTTC. It is translated as CAISKNPQGAADGYTF.

This clone has a handful of counts. The chain combines TRBV2 with TRBJ1-2, with TRBD1 matching 7 bases. The CDR3 has 13 amino acids. The germline V gene has CDR1 SNHLY and CDR2 FYNNEI. V shed 7 bases, J shed 4 bases, and the junction held 6 bases outside the gene matches. The CDR3 loop is CASIGDRVYGYTF. The CDR3 bases are TGTGCCAGCATAGGGGACAGAGTCTATGGCTACACCTTC.

The chain joins TRBV19 to TRBJ1-2; D not certain. Germline V lookup: CDR1 LNHDA, CDR2 SQIVND (reference sequence). The CDR3 has 12 amino acids. V was clipped by 9 bases and J by 1 base, with 9 bases between them. This chain's CDR3 is CASVGVNYGYTF. The CDR3 DNA sequence: TGTGCCAGCGTCGGAGTTAACTATGGCTACACCTTC.

This clone showed up just once. This chain joins TRBV9 and TRBJ1-1; D is ambiguous. Trimming stripped 4 bases from V and 6 bases from J, with 13 bases between. The germline V gene has CDR1 SGDLS and CDR2 YYNGEE. This CDR3 is built from 13 residues. CDR3 coding DNA: TGTGCCAGCAGCCCGGGAGGGCCCCCTGAAGCTTTCTTT. Its protein is CASSPGGPPEAFF.

V gene TRBV28 combines with J gene TRBJ2-7, with TRBD2 matching over 13 bases. The V and J ends lost 3 bases and 5 bases, in that order; junction bases with no gene match: 7. The CDR3 is 16 residues long. Germline CDR1 and CDR2: MDHEN and SYDVKM. CDR3 DNA sequence: TGTGCCAGCAGTTTGTATACTAGCGGGAGGGTTCACGAGCAGTACTTC. It translates to CASSLYTSGRVHEQYF.

V and J are TRBV30 and TRBJ1-6, with TRBD1 identical over 7 bases. This CDR3 spans 13 amino acids. The V gene end was trimmed by 0 bases and the J gene end by 12 bases; junction bases not matched to a gene: 5. Per germline, CDR1 GTSNPN and CDR2 SVGIG (reference sequence). CDR3 in amino acids: CAWSVTGDGPLHF. In nucleotides, the CDR3 is TGTGCCTGGAGTGTAACAGGGGATGGACCCCTCCACTTT.